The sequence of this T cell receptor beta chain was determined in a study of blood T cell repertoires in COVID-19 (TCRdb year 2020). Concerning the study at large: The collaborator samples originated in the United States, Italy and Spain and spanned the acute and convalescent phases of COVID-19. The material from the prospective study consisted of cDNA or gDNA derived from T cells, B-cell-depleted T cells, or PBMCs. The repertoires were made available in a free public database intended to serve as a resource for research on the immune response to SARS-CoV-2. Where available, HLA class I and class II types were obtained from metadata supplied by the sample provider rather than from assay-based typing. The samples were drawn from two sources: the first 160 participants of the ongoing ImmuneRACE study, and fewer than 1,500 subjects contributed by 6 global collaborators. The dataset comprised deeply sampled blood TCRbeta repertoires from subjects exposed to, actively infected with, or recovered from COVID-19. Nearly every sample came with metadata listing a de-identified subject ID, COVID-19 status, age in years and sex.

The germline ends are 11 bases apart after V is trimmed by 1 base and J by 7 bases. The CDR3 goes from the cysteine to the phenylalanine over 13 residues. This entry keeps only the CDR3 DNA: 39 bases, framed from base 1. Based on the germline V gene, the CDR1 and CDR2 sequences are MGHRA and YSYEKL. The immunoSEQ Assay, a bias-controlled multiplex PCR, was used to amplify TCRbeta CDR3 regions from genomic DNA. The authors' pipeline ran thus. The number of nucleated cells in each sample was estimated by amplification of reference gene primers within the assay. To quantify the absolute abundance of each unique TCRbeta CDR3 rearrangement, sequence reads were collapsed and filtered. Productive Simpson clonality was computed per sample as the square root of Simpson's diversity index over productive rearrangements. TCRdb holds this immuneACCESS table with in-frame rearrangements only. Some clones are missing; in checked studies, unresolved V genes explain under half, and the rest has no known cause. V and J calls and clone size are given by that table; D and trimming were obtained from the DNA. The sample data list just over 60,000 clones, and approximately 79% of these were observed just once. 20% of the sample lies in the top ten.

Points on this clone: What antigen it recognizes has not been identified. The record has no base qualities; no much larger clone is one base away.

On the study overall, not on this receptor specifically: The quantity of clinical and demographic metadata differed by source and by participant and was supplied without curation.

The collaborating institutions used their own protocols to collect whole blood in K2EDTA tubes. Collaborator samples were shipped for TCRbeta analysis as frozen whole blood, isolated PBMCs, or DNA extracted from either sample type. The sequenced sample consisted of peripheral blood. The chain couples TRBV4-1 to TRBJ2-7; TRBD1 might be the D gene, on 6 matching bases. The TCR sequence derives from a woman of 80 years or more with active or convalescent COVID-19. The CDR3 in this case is CASSQAGEGEQYF. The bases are TGCGCCAGCAGCCAAGCAGGGGAAGGGGAGCAGTACTTC.